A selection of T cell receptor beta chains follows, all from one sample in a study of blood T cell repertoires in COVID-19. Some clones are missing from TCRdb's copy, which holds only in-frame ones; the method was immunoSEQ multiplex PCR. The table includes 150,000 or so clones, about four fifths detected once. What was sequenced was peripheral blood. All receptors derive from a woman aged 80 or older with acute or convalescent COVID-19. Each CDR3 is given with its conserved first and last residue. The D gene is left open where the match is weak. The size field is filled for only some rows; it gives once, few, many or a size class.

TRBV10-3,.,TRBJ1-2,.,TGTGCCATCAGTGAGTTGGGAGCAGGAACCTATGGCTACACCTTC,CAISELGAGTYGYTF
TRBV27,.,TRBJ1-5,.,TGTGCCAGCAGTATACAGGGATTTAATAGCAATCAGCCCCAGCATTTT,CASSIQGFNSNQPQHF
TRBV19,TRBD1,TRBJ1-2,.,TGTGCCAGTCGGGACAGGGCTTATGGCTACACCTTC,CASRDRAYGYTF
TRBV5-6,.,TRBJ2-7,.,TGTGCCAGCAGGGTTCGGATTGACAGCCTCTCCTACGAGCAGTACTTC,CASRVRIDSLSYEQYF
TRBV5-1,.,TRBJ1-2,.,TGCGCCAGCAGCTTGGGTGACAATGTCTATGGCTACACCTTC,CASSLGDNVYGYTF
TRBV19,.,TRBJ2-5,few,TGTGCCAGTAGTATAGGCGGGACAGAAGAGACCCAGTACTTC,CASSIGGTEETQYF
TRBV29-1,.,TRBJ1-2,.,TGCAGCGTTGATACGCCGGGAAGAACCTACACCTTC,CSVDTPGRTYTF
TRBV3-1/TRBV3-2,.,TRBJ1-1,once,TGTGCCAGCAGCCTAGGGGCTGGGAACCGGTTCTTT,CASSLGAGNRFF
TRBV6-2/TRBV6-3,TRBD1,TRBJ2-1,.,TGTGCCAGCAGTTATTTAGACAGGGGCTACAATGAGCAGTTCTTC,CASSYLDRGYNEQFF
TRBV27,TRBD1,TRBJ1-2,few,TGTGCCAGCAGTTTAGGGACAGGGAGGGATGGCTACACCTTC,CASSLGTGRDGYTF
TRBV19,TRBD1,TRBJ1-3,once,TGTGCCACCACGGACAGGCTCGTGGACACCATATATTTT,CATTDRLVDTIYF
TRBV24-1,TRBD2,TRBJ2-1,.,TGTGCCACCAGTGGGGGGGGGTACGGGTACAATGAGCAGTTCTTC,CATSGGGYGYNEQFF
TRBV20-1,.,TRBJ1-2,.,TGCAGTGCAAAGGGAGGGTATGGCTACACCTTC,CSAKGGYGYTF
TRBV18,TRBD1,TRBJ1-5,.,TGTGCCAGCTCCCCCGGGACAGGGGGTTCTCAGCCCCAGCATTTT,CASSPGTGGSQPQHF
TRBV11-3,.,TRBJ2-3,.,TGTGCCAGCAGCTTAGATAGTCATGAGGTAGATACGCAGTATTTT,CASSLDSHEVDTQYF
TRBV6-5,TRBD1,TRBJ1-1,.,TGTGCCAGCAGTTATCCGGGACAGGGGGGTGAAGCTTTCTTT,CASSYPGQGGEAFF
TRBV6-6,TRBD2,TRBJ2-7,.,TGTGCCAGCAGTCAGGGACTAGCGGGGACGTACGAGCAGTACTTC,CASSQGLAGTYEQYF
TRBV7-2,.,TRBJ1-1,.,TGTGCCAGCAGCCCGACGAGGGACATGAACACTGAAGCTTTCTTT,CASSPTRDMNTEAFF
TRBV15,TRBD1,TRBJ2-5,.,TGTGCCACCAGCAGAGAGGCAGGGGGCACCCCTTCGGGGACCCAGTACTTC,CATSREAGGTPSGTQYF
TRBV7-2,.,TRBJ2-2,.,TGTGCCAGCAGCCCGAGACTAGTAATCGGGGAGCTGTTTTTT,CASSPRLVIGELFF
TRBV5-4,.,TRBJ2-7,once,TGTGCCAGCAGCACGGAACCGGGACACTTCTCCCCCCACGAGCAGTACTTC,CASSTEPGHFSPHEQYF
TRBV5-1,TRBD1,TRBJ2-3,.,TGCGCCAGCAGCTTGGGACAGGGGGCAACTAGCACAGATACGCAGTATTTT,CASSLGQGATSTDTQYF